This TCR beta chain was sequenced during a study of blood T cell repertoires in COVID-19. Background on the study: The samples span acute and convalescent COVID-19 from the United States, Italy and Spain. PBMCs, B-cell-depleted T cells, or T cells were the source of the cDNA or gDNA that made up the material.

This clone was detected a few times. Germline-derived CDR1 and CDR2 are LNHDA and SQIVND (reference sequence). The CDR3 covers 14 residues. The V end lost 7 bases, the J end lost 0 bases, and 13 bases lay between the germline ends. In the authors' methods: Scientists estimated how many nucleated cells there were by amplifying reference gene primers. TCRdb keeps only in-frame clones here, not all; method: immunoSEQ multiplex PCR. V, J and clone size reflect that table, while D and trimming were determined from the DNA. This table holds 200,000 to 250,000 clones, about 83% found once. The receptor comes from a man aged 25-45 years who had recovered from COVID-19. Specimen: peripheral blood. This chain joins TRBV19 and TRBJ2-7; tentatively, D is TRBD1 (6 bases). For the CDR3, the DNA is TGTGCCAGTAAAGCCGGACAGTCCTCCTACGAGCAGTACTTC. Protein sequence: CASKAGQSSYEQYF. Full variable domain (rest looked up from reference TRBV19 and TRBJ2-7): DGGITQSPKYLFRKEGQNVTLSCEQNLNHDAMYWYRQDPGQGLRLIYYSQIVNDFQKGDIAEGYSVSREKKESFPLTVTSAQKNPTAFYLCASKAGQSSYEQYFGPGTRLTVT.